The clone carrying this T cell receptor beta chain has ten or more counts. Its specificity is unknown. The entry originates in a study of early T cells in non-severe SARS-CoV-2 infection. Study-wide points: Matching with VDJdb favored anti-spike CD8 responses (missing private and CD4 specificities).

Researchers attached unique molecular identifiers to individual cDNA molecules. Using its own MiXCR run on the 5' RACE reads, TCRdb lists one record per CDR3 protein. The repertoire has about 77,000 distinct CDR3 sequences, about 9.6% of them found once; the top ten carry approximately 4.9%. Germline CDR1 PRHDT, CDR2 FYEKMQ (reference sequence). The CDR3 sequence is 15 residues long. Trimming removed 1 base at V and 1 base at J, with 8 bases between. The sequenced material came from whole blood. This chain joins TRBV13 and TRBJ1-3; D gene unclear. This TCR derives from an adult who was a healthcare worker with PCR-confirmed SARS-CoV-2 infection or an uninfected control (not recorded which). The CDR3 here is CASSLEGGSGNTIYF. For the CDR3, the DNA is TGTGCCAGCAGCTTAGAAGGAGGATCTGGAAACACCATATATTTT.